This section outlines one T cell receptor beta chain sequence together with its context. Its specificity is unknown. These data come from a study of shared clonotypes between healthy human individuals. The deep-level immunoSEQ assay was used. Authors' processing steps: Junction-only immunoSEQ data arrived without quality scores, meaning filtering differed. Some clones are missing from TCRdb's copy, which holds only in-frame ones; the method was immunoSEQ multiplex PCR. Clone size and V and J calls were adopted from that table, with D and trimming inferred from the DNA. The data contain fewer than 650,000 clones, 60% to 85% of them singletons. Regarding the study as a whole: Among donors, clonotype sharing was expected to be affected by sequencing depth. Genetic and exposure-history diversity was limited by the small donor number.

CDR3 size: 14 residues. The V end was cut by 3 bases, the J end by 4 bases, with 12 bases between. From germline, CDR1 is KGHSH and CDR2 LQKENI. The material sequenced was PBMCs. The chain combines TRBV18 with TRBJ2-5; D unclear. The sequence was obtained from a woman in her thirties or forties in good health. Some clones in this sample may be carry-over from other donors' samples. CDR3 loop: CASSPEPPGETQYF. CDR3 DNA: TGTGCCAGCTCACCTGAGCCACCGGGAGAGACCCAGTACTTC.